Here is one T cell receptor beta chain with its context. The sample is drawn from a study of blood T cell repertoires in COVID-19. Trimming took 4 bases from V and 5 from J; bases not matched to a gene: 4. The germline V gene has CDR1 KGHDR and CDR2 SFDVKD. This CDR3 contains 15 residues. Some clones are missing from TCRdb's copy, which holds only in-frame ones; the method was immunoSEQ multiplex PCR. The repertoire has approximately 410,000 clones, 86% of them found once; the top ten carry around 1.4%. The source material was peripheral blood. The chain uses TRBV24-1 and TRBJ2-5; 12 nucleotides line up with TRBD2. The sequence was obtained from a young woman with active or convalescent COVID-19. The CDR3 protein is CATSELAGGHETQYF. The DNA of the CDR3 is TGTGCCACCAGTGAACTAGCGGGGGGCCACGAGACCCAGTACTTC.